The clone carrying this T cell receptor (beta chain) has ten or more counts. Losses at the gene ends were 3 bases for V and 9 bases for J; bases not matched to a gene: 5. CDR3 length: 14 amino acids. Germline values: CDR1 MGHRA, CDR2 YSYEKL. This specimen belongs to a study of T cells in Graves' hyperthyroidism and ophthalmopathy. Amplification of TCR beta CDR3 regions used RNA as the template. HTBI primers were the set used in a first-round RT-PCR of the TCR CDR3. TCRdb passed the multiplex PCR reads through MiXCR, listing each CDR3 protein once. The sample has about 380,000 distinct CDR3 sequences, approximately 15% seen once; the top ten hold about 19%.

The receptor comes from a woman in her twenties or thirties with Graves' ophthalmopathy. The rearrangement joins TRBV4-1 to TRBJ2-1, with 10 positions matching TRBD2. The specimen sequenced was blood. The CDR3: CASSHSGGASEQFF. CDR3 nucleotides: TGCGCCAGCAGCCACAGCGGGGGGGCTAGTGAGCAGTTCTTC.